This T cell receptor beta chain is drawn from a study of blood T cell repertoires in COVID-19. At the level of the study: The cDNA or gDNA used as material had been derived from T cells, B-cell-depleted T cells, or PBMCs.

The CDR3 loop spans 13 amino acids. V gave up 0 bases and J gave up 11 bases, with 11 bases separating them. Germline V gene lookup returns CDR1 SGHTA and CDR2 FQGNSA. Authors' analysis steps: Estimation of nucleated cell counts was performed using reference gene primer amplification. Some clones are missing from TCRdb's copy, which holds only in-frame ones; the method was immunoSEQ multiplex PCR. That table furnishes V, J and clone size, whereas the DNA furnished D and trimming. The sample has about 120,000 clones; about four fifths are singletons. Sequenced input: peripheral blood. The sequence was collected from a woman of 80 years or more with acute or convalescent COVID-19. This chain joins TRBV7-2 and TRBJ1-5; tentative D call: TRBD1 (5 bases). The CDR3 DNA follows: TGTGCCAGCAGCTTAGCCCTGGGGGGGGCCCAGCATTTT. As protein: CASSLALGGAQHF.